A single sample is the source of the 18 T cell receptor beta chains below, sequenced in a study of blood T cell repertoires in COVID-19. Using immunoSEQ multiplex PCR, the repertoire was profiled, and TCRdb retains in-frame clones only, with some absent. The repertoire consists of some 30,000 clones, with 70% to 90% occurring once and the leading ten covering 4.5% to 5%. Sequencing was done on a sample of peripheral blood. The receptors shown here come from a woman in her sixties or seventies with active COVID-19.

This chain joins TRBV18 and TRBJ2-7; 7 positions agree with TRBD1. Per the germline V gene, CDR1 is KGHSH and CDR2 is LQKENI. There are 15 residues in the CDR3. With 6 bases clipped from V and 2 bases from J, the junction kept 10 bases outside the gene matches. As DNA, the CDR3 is TGTGCCAGCTCGCGCCCTGGGACAGTCACCTACGAGCAGTACTTC. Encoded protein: CASSRPGTVTYEQYF.

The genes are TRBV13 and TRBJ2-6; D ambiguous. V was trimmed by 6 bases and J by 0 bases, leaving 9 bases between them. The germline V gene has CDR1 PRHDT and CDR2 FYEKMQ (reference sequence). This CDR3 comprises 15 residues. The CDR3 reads CASSLGISGANVLTF. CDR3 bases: TGTGCCAGCAGTCTAGGAATCTCTGGGGCCAACGTCCTGACTTTC.

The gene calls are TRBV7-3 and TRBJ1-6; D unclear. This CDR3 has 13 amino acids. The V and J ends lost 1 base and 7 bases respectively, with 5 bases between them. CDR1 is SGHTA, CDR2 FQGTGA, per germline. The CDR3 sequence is CASSLNINSPLHF. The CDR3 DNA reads TGTGCCAGCAGCTTAAACATCAATTCACCCCTCCACTTT.

CDR3 amino acids: CASSLDTTGNTIYF. CDR3 bases: TGCGCCAGCAGCTTGGACACAACTGGAAACACCATATATTTT. V usage is TRBV5-1 and J usage is TRBJ1-3; no definite D call. The ends were cut back, 0 bases at V and 2 bases at J, with 6 bases in the middle. Germline V lookup: CDR1 SGHRS, CDR2 YFSETQ. The CDR3 has 14 residues.

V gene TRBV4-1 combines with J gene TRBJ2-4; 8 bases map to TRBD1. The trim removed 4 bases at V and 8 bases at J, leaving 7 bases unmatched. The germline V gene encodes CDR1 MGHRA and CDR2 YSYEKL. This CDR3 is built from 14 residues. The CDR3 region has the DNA TGCGCCAGCAGCCCCCCAGGGGGCGCGGACATTCAGTACTTC. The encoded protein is CASSPPGGADIQYF.

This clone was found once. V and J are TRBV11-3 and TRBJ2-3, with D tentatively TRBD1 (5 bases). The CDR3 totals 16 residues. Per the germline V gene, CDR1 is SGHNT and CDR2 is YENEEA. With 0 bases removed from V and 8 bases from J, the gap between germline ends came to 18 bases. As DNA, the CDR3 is TGTGCCAGCAGCTTAGATGTAGGGGTGTATGACCCTACGCAGTATTTT. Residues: CASSLDVGVYDPTQYF.

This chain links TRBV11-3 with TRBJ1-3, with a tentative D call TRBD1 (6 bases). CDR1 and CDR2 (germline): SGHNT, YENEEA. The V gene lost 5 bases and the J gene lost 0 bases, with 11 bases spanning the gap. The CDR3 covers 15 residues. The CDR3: CASSAGASSGNTIYF. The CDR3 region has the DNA TGTGCCAGCAGCGCAGGGGCCAGCTCTGGAAACACCATATATTTT. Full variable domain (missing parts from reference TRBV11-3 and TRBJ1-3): EAGVVQSPRYKIIEKKQPVAFWCNPISGHNTLYWYLQNLGQGPELLIRYENEEAVDDSQLPKDRFSAERLKGVDSTLKIQPAELGDSAVYLCASSAGASSGNTIYFGEGSWLTVV.

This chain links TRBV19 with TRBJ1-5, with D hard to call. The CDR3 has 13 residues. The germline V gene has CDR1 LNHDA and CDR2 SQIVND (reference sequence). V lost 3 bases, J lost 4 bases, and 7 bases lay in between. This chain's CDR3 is CASSMRENQPQHF. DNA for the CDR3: TGTGCCAGTAGTATGAGGGAGAATCAGCCCCAGCATTTT.

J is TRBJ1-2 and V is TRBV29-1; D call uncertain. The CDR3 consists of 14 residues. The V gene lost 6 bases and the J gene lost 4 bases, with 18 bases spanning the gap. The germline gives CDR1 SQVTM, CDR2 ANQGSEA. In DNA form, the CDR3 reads TGCAGCGTCATTACCACCACTAGCCCCTATGGCTACACCTTC. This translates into CSVITTTSPYGYTF.

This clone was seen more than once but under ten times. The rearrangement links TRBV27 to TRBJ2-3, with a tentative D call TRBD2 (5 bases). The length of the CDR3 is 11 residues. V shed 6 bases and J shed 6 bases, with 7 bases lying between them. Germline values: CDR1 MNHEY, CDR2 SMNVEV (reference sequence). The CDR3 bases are TGTGCCAGCAGAACGGGGGATACGCAGTATTTT. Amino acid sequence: CASRTGDTQYF.

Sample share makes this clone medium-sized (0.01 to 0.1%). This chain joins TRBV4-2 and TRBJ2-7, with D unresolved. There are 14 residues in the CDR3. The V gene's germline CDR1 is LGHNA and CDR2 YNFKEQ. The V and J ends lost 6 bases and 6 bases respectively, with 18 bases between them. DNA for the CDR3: TGTGCCAGCAGTGGCGGAGCCTCCCTTGTCGAGCAGTACTTC. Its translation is CASSGGASLVEQYF.

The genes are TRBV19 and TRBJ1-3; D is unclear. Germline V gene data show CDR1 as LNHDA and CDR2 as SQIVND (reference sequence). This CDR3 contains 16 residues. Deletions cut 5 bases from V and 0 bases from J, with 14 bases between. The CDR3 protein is CASSLQFPTSGNTIYF. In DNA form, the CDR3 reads TGTGCCAGTAGTCTACAGTTCCCTACCTCTGGAAACACCATATATTTT.

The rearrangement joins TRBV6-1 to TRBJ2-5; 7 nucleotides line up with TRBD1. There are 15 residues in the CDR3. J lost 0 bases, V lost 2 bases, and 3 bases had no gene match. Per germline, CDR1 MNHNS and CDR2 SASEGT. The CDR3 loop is CASSEYRGDQETQYF. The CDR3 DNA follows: TGTGCCAGCAGTGAATACAGGGGCGACCAAGAGACCCAGTACTTC.

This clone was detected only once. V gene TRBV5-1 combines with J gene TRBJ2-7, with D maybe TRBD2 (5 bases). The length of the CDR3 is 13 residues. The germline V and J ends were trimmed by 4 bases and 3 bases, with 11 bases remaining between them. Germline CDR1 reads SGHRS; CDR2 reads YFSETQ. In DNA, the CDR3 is TGCGCCAGCAGCCCCCCTGGAGGCTACGAGCAGTACTTC. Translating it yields CASSPPGGYEQYF.

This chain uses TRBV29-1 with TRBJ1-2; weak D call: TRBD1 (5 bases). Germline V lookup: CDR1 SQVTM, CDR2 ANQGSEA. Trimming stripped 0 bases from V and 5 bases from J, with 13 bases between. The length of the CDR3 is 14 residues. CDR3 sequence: CSVEDRAQGYGYTF. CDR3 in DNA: TGCAGCGTTGAAGATAGGGCGCAGGGATATGGCTACACCTTC.

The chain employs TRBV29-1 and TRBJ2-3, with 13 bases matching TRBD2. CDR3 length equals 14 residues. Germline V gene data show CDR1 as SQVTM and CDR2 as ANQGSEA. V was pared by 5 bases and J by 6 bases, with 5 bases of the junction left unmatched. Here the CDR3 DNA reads TGCAGCGTTACCTCGGGACTAGCGGGGGATACGCAGTATTTT. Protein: CSVTSGLAGDTQYF.

DNA for the CDR3: TGTGCCAGTTGCAGGGGTGGGAATGAAAAACTGTTTTTT. Translation: CASCRGGNEKLFF. The J gene is TRBJ1-4, the V gene TRBV19; TRBD1 might be the D (6 bases). Trimming removed 8 bases from V and 5 bases from J, with 12 bases in between. The CDR3 loop spans 13 amino acids. The germline gives CDR1 LNHDA, CDR2 SQIVND (reference sequence).

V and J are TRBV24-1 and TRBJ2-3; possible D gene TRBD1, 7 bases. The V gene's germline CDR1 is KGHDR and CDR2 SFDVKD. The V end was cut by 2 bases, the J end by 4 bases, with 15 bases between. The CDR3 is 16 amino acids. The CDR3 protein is CATSDSGGLQSDTQYF. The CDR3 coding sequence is TGTGCCACCAGTGATTCAGGGGGGCTTCAGTCAGATACGCAGTATTTT.